This T cell receptor beta chain is from a study of Graves' ophthalmopathy and Graves' hyperthyroidism. Having ophthalmopathy, the donors showed moderate-to-severe activity, CAS ≥3 and NOSPECS ≥4, with disease lasting under 3 months. Clinical symptoms, serum thyroxine, TRAb, thyroid ultrasound and orbital computed tomography determined diagnosis. Fresh peripheral blood (approximately 10 ml) yielded the PBMCs. This clonotype was observed many times. RNA transcripts were the template, and TCR beta CDR3 regions were amplified from them. The workflow started with a first-round RT-PCR run with HTBI primers and then moved on to a second-round multiplex PCR. TCRdb redid the calling of the multiplex PCR reads with MiXCR, one entry per CDR3 protein. The repertoire holds hundreds of thousands of distinct CDR3 sequences, 14% seen once, with around 9.8% in the top ten. The origin of this receptor is a woman aged 25 to 39 with Graves' ophthalmopathy. The sample consisted of blood.

The chain's CDR3 is CASSFLQTGSYEQYF. In DNA form, the CDR3 reads TGTGCCAGCAGTTTCCTACAGACAGGGAGCTACGAGCAGTACTTC. The chain has TRBV28 and TRBJ2-7; 7 bases agree with TRBD1. V trimming: 3 bases; J trimming: 3 bases; junction bases outside the gene matches: 8. Looked up from germline, CDR1 is MDHEN and CDR2 is SYDVKM. This CDR3 is built from 15 residues. Full variable domain (rest looked up from reference TRBV28 and TRBJ2-7): DVKVTQSSRYLVKRTGEKVFLECVQDMDHENMFWYRQDPGLGLRLIYFSYDVKMKEKGDIPEGYSVSREKKERFSLILESASTNQTSMYLCASSFLQTGSYEQYFGPGTRLTVT.